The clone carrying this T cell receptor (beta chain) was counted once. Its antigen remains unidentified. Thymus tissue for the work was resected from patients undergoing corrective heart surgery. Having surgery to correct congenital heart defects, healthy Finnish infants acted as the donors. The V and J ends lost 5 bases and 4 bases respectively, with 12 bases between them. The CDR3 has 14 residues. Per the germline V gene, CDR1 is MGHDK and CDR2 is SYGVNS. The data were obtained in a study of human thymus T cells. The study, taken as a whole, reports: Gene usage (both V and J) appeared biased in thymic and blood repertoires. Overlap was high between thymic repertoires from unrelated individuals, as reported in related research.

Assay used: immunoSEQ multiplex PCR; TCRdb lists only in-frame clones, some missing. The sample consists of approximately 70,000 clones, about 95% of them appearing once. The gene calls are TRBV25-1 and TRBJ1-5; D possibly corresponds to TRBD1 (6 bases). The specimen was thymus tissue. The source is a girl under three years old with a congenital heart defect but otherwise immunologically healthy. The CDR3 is CASSPQGRNQPQHF. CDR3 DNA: TGTGCCAGCAGTCCACAGGGTCGAAATCAGCCCCAGCATTTT.